This is a list of T cell receptor beta chains from one sample in a study of shared clonotypes between healthy human individuals. TCRdb's table, derived via immunoSEQ multiplex PCR, lists solely in-frame clones and lacks some. The sample holds 550,000 to 700,000 clones, less than 80% seen once. What was sequenced was memory CD4+ T cells sorted from blood. Every receptor here comes from a woman in her 30s in good health. The CDR3 runs from the conserved cysteine through the conserved F or W. A D gene is named only where the DNA matches it firmly. For some rows the clone size is stated as once, few or many, or as a class when expanded; others skip it.

J,V,size,D,length,DNA,CDR3
TRBJ1-5,TRBV19,NA,NA,17,TGTGCCAGTAGTCCCTTAACGGGGGCGGGTAACAATCAGCCCCAGCATTTT,CASSPLTGAGNNQPQHF
TRBJ1-4,TRBV2,few,NA,14,TGTGCCAGCTCCGTGAGGCCAACTAATGAAAAACTGTTTTTT,CASSVRPTNEKLFF
TRBJ2-1,TRBV10-3,NA,NA,15,TGTGCCATCAGTGAGGAGCCTCTCCCGTACAATGAGCAGTTCTTC,CAISEEPLPYNEQFF
TRBJ2-5,TRBV4-1,NA,NA,15,TGCGCCAGCAGCCCCGCGCCAACCGGTCAAGAGACCCAGTACTTC,CASSPAPTGQETQYF
TRBJ1-4,TRBV4-1,many,TRBD1,18,TGCGCCAGCAGCCAAGGCAATTTTGGGACAGGGCTAGGAGAAAAACTGTTTTTT,CASSQGNFGTGLGEKLFF
TRBJ2-1,TRBV11-2,NA,TRBD2,16,TGTGCCAGCAGCTCAAGGACTAGCGGGAGGTACAATGAGCAGTTCTTC,CASSSRTSGRYNEQFF
TRBJ1-5,TRBV6-1,few,NA,13,TGTGCCAGCAGTGACCAGGGTTTGCAGCCCCAGCATTTT,CASSDQGLQPQHF
TRBJ2-4,TRBV15,NA,NA,17,TGTGCCACCAGCAGAGATCCCACGGTACTAGCCAAAAACATTCAGTACTTC,CATSRDPTVLAKNIQYF
TRBJ1-1,TRBV7-2,NA,NA,14,TGTGCCAGCAGCCAGCCCGATCCCTTCACTGAAGCTTTCTTT,CASSQPDPFTEAFF
TRBJ2-1,TRBV29-1,once,NA,14,TGCAGCGCCCGGTCCCAAGCCTCCTACAATGAGCAGTTCTTC,CSARSQASYNEQFF
TRBJ2-7,TRBV28,NA,NA,12,TGTGCCAGCAGCCCCAGGCCCTACGAGCAGTACTTC,CASSPRPYEQYF
TRBJ1-4,TRBV5-1,once,NA,14,TGCGCCAGCGCCTCAGGAAGAGGTAATGAAAAACTGTTTTTT,CASASGRGNEKLFF
TRBJ1-5,TRBV19,NA,TRBD1,13,TGTGCCACAGGGACAGGGGTGTTTCAGCCCCAGCATTTT,CATGTGVFQPQHF
TRBJ1-2,TRBV18,NA,NA,14,TGTGCCAGCTCACCACCTGGGCAAATTTATGGCTACACCTTC,CASSPPGQIYGYTF
TRBJ1-2,TRBV7-9,few,TRBD1,13,TGTGCCAGCAGCCTATACAGGGGGCAAGGCTACACCTTC,CASSLYRGQGYTF
TRBJ2-3,TRBV5-4,NA,TRBD2,15,TGTGCCAGCAGTACTAGCGGGATCCTCACAGATACGCAGTATTTT,CASSTSGILTDTQYF
TRBJ1-2,TRBV5-1,NA,NA,14,TGCGCCAGCAGCATAGCAGGGGAGAACTATGGCTACACCTTC,CASSIAGENYGYTF
TRBJ1-1,TRBV2,NA,NA,14,TGTGCCACGACCCCGGCGGGGGCCCCTCTTGAAGCTTTCTTT,CATTPAGAPLEAFF
TRBJ2-7,TRBV30,few,TRBD1,14,TGTGCCTGCTACCGGGACAGGGGGCTGGGCGAGCAGTACTTC,CACYRDRGLGEQYF
TRBJ2-1,TRBV28,once,TRBD2,16,TGTGCCAGCAGGGGCCTGGGCGGGAGCTCCTACAATGAGCAGTTCTTC,CASRGLGGSSYNEQFF
TRBJ1-5,TRBV9,NA,TRBD1,14,TGTGCCAGCAGCGTTGCAGGGGGCTATTCCCCCCAGCATTTT,CASSVAGGYSPQHF
TRBJ1-4,TRBV5-1,NA,NA,14,TGCGCCAGCAGTTCTACAGGGTTGCGGGAAAAACTGTTTTTT,CASSSTGLREKLFF
TRBJ2-2,TRBV6-4,NA,NA,16,TGTGCCAGCAGTGACCACTATACCGCCGACACCGGGGAGCTGTTTTTT,CASSDHYTADTGELFF
TRBJ1-2,TRBV5-6,NA,NA,14,TGTGCCAGCAGCTTGCGTAGGGCTAGCTATGGCTACACCTTC,CASSLRRASYGYTF
TRBJ1-4,TRBV2,NA,TRBD1,15,TGTGCCAGCAGTGAGCAGGGGGCAGTTAATGAAAAACTGTTTTTT,CASSEQGAVNEKLFF
TRBJ1-5,TRBV19,NA,TRBD1,19,TGTGCCAGTAGTATACCTTTGGGACAGGGTCGTGGTTGGAATCAGCCCCAGCATTTT,CASSIPLGQGRGWNQPQHF
TRBJ1-4,TRBV28,NA,NA,15,TGTGCCAGCAGTTTCCGGGGCTTAACTAATGAAAAACTGTTTTTT,CASSFRGLTNEKLFF
TRBJ1-5,TRBV2,NA,TRBD1,14,TGTGCCAGTGGGGGACAGGGGCGGAATCAGCCCCATCATTTT,CASGGQGRNQPHHF
TRBJ1-2,TRBV10-3,NA,NA,16,TGTGCCATCAGTGCCGTCCCAATTAGTGGACGGGGTGGCTACACCTTC,CAISAVPISGRGGYTF
TRBJ1-5,TRBV19,NA,NA,17,TGTGCCAGTAGTCCCCCTTGGGGAGGGAATAGCAATCAGCCCCAGCATTTT,CASSPPWGGNSNQPQHF
TRBJ1-2,TRBV18,NA,NA,15,TGTGCCAGCTCACCATTCCAGGGCCCCGCGAGGGGCTACACCTTC,CASSPFQGPARGYTF
TRBJ2-1,TRBV2,many,TRBD2,13,TGTGCCAGCAGTAGCAGGGCGGGAGGTGAGCAGTTCTTC,CASSSRAGGEQFF
TRBJ1-5,TRBV19,NA,NA,19,TGTGCCAGTAGTATAGATCGAAAAGGCCGAACTGATAGCAATCAGCCCCAGCATTTT,CASSIDRKGRTDSNQPQHF
TRBJ2-1,TRBV7-6,once,TRBD2,16,TGTGCCAGCAGCGTCTCCGGGACTAGCAGTGCCAATGAGCAGTTCTTC,CASSVSGTSSANEQFF
TRBJ1-1,TRBV5-1,NA,NA,14,TGCGCCAGCAGCCCGGACAGATCGAACACTGAAGCTTTCTTT,CASSPDRSNTEAFF
TRBJ1-1,TRBV5-6,NA,TRBD1,14,TGTGCCAGCAGCACCGGACAGGGGGCTACTGAAGCTTTCTTT,CASSTGQGATEAFF
TRBJ1-2,TRBV5-6,many,NA,13,TGTGCCAGCAGCTTGTTAGGGGCTAGGGGCTACACCTTC,CASSLLGARGYTF
TRBJ1-5,TRBV28,NA,NA,14,TGTGCCAGCAGTTTTGGGACGGGGAATCAGCCCCAGCATTTT,CASSFGTGNQPQHF
TRBJ2-1,TRBV28,few,NA,13,TGTGCCAGCAGTTACCCCGGCCTCAATGAGCAGTTCTTC,CASSYPGLNEQFF
TRBJ2-7,TRBV6-5,few,TRBD1,15,TGTGCCAGCAGTTATCAATGGGACAGCCCCTACGAGCAGTACTTC,CASSYQWDSPYEQYF
TRBJ2-1,TRBV7-2,many,TRBD2,16,TGTGCCACCGCGGCCTGGGGTAGCGGGAGTCGTAATGAGCAGTTCTTC,CATAAWGSGSRNEQFF
TRBJ2-7,TRBV5-1,NA,TRBD1,14,TGCGCCAGCAGCGCTAGGACAGGGTCCTACGAGCAGTACTTC,CASSARTGSYEQYF
TRBJ2-5,TRBV7-6,NA,TRBD1,16,TGTGCCAGCAGCTCGGGGAGACAGGGGGGCCACGAGACCCAGTACTTC,CASSSGRQGGHETQYF
TRBJ1-5,TRBV7-2,NA,NA,14,TGTGCCAGCAGCTTCGCAGGGGAAAATCAGCCCCAGCATTTT,CASSFAGENQPQHF
TRBJ2-5,TRBV11-2,NA,NA,15,TGTGCCAGCAGCTTAGAAATTGCTAGATGGGAGACCCAGTACTTC,CASSLEIARWETQYF
TRBJ2-2,TRBV11-3,few,NA,12,TGTGCCAGCAGCTCCAGGTGGGGGGAGCTGTTTTTT,CASSSRWGELFF
TRBJ1-2,TRBV18,NA,TRBD1,15,TGTGCCAGCTCGTGGACAGGACCGACTAACTATGGCTACACCTTC,CASSWTGPTNYGYTF
TRBJ2-7,TRBV6-5,NA,TRBD1,13,TGTGCCAGCAGCGACAGGGTTCCCTACGAGCAGTACTTC,CASSDRVPYEQYF
TRBJ2-1,TRBV7-9,once,NA,14,TGTGCCAGCAGCGAGCGGGACAGCCACAATGAGCAGTTCTTC,CASSERDSHNEQFF
TRBJ1-2,TRBV28,few,NA,12,TGTGCCAGCAGTTTACAGCTGACTGGCTACACCTTC,CASSLQLTGYTF
TRBJ2-1,TRBV20-1,NA,TRBD2,10,TGCAGTGCTGGGGACTACGGGCAGTTCTTC,CSAGDYGQFF